This entry features one T cell receptor (beta chain) sequence. This record belongs to a study of blood T cell repertoires in COVID-19. Across the study: COVID-19 samples, acute and convalescent, were from the United States, Italy and Spain.

Libraries were prepared by immunoSEQ multiplex PCR; TCRdb keeps only in-frame clonotypes and omits some of them. The sample shows 150,000 to 200,000 clones, more than 65% of them seen only once. Participants were aged about 18 to 90 years, lived in some 23 US areas, and enrolled virtually. The V gene's germline CDR1 is SGHRS and CDR2 YFSETQ. V was clipped by 2 bases and J by 4 bases, with 12 bases between them. This CDR3 is 14 amino acids long. This chain links TRBV5-1 with TRBJ1-2, with TRBD1 as a possible D gene (6 bases). What was sequenced was PBMCs or T cells enriched from blood (not recorded which). The clonotype originates from a man between 45 and 60 years old who had recovered from COVID-19. The CDR3 sequence is CASSLSDRAYGYTF. Here the CDR3 DNA reads TGCGCCAGCAGCTTATCGGACAGAGCCTATGGCTACACCTTC.